These 31 T cell receptor beta chains were all obtained from the same sample, sequenced in a study of cytomegalovirus exposure and HLA in healthy donors. PCR involved 60 Vbeta and 13 Jbeta primers. Data came from immunoSEQ multiplex PCR; TCRdb stores just in-frame clones and leaves some out. The sample includes about 180,000 clones, more than 65% of them seen just once. Sequencing used PBMCs. These receptors all come from a woman between 25 and 40 years old in good health and CMV-seropositive.

The chain is built from TRBV7-2 and TRBJ2-1; D might be TRBD2 (7 bases). Germline V gene lookup returns CDR1 SGHTA and CDR2 FQGNSA. The CDR3 totals 17 residues. Between the trimmed V and J ends, which lost 0 bases and 1 base, there was a span of 13 bases. Written as DNA, the CDR3 is TGTGCCAGCAGCTTAGCGGGGGGGGGCGGATCCTACAATGAGCAGTTCTTC. Amino acid sequence: CASSLAGGGGSYNEQFF.

This sequence joins TRBV7-2 and TRBJ2-3; 7 bases fit TRBD1. Germline V gene sequence: CDR1 SGHTA, CDR2 FQGNSA. Losses at the gene ends were 5 bases for V and 1 base for J; bases not matched to a gene: 3. CDR3 length: 14 amino acids. CDR3: CASSRQGGTDTQYF. The CDR3 DNA is TGTGCCAGCAGCCGACAGGGCGGCACAGATACGCAGTATTTT. The full variable domain, its missing parts supplied by reference TRBV7-2 and TRBJ2-3, is GAGVSQSPSNKVTEKGKDVELRCDPISGHTALYWYRQSLGQGLEFLIYFQGNSAPDKSGLPSDRFSAERTGGSVSTLTIQRTQQEDSAVYLCASSRQGGTDTQYFGPGTRLTVL.

This sequence joins TRBV7-2 and TRBJ2-2, with a weak D call TRBD1 (6 bases). The germline gives CDR1 SGHTA, CDR2 FQGNSA. The CDR3 spans 14 residues. Deletions cut 5 bases from V and 4 bases from J, with 11 bases between. The CDR3 region is CASSPGHFTGELFF. In DNA form, the CDR3 reads TGTGCCAGCAGCCCGGGACACTTCACCGGGGAGCTGTTTTTT.

This rearrangement joins TRBV2 to TRBJ2-7, with TRBD1 matching over 7 bases. CDR1 is SNHLY and CDR2 is FYNNEI in the germline V gene. This CDR3 has 15 residues. After removal of 4 bases from V and 2 bases from J, the junction contained 8 bases not matched to a gene. The CDR3 sequence: CASSGSGRGTYEQYF. In nucleotides, the CDR3 is TGTGCCAGCAGTGGGAGTGGCAGGGGGACCTACGAGCAGTACTTC.

There are many counts of this clone. The gene calls are TRBV4-2 and TRBJ2-3; possibly TRBD2 for D (6 bases). V was shortened by 0 bases and J by 3 bases, with 10 bases between the two germline ends. Germline V lookup: CDR1 LGHNA, CDR2 YNFKEQ. The CDR3 extends over 15 amino acids. The CDR3 sequence: CASSQDSGGTDTQYF. The CDR3 coding sequence is TGTGCCAGCAGCCAAGACTCCGGGGGAACAGATACGCAGTATTTT.

The chain uses TRBV7-8 and TRBJ1-4, with TRBD1 identical over 8 bases. The CDR3 extends over 15 amino acids. Germline CDR1 and CDR2: SGHVS and FQNEAQ. V trimming: 2 bases; J trimming: 6 bases; junction bases outside the gene matches: 5. The CDR3 nucleotides are TGTGCCAGCAGCTTATCGCAGGGGGCTTATGAAAAACTGTTTTTT. This translates into CASSLSQGAYEKLFF.

The chain combines TRBV7-8 with TRBJ2-7; TRBD2 might be the D (6 bases). CDR3 size: 14 residues. The germline V gene encodes CDR1 SGHVS and CDR2 FQNEAQ. V dropped 5 bases and J dropped 3 bases, with 14 bases sitting between them. The CDR3 nucleotides are TGTGCCAGCAGCCCAGAGTGGGGGGACTACGAGCAGTACTTC. Translated, it gives CASSPEWGDYEQYF.

This clone appeared once. The rearrangement joins TRBV30 to TRBJ1-6; D may be TRBD1 (5 bases). Deletions cut 5 bases from V and 9 bases from J, with 23 bases between. CDR3 length: 16 amino acids. Germline assignment: CDR1 GTSNPN and CDR2 SVGIG (reference sequence). This CDR3 is CAWPCRRGREGSPLHF. The DNA for the CDR3 is TGTGCCTGGCCTTGCAGGCGGGGACGGGAGGGTTCACCCCTCCACTTT. The full variable domain, rest sourced from reference TRBV30 and TRBJ1-6, is SQTIHQWPATLVQPVGSPLSLECTVEGTSNPNLYWYRQAAGRGLQLLFYSVGIGQISSEVPQNLSASRPQDRQFILSSKKLLLSDSGFYLCAWPCRRGREGSPLHFGNGTRLTVT.

This clone showed up just a few times. V and J are TRBV10-2 and TRBJ1-5; a weak D match, TRBD1 (6 bases). The CDR3 totals 15 residues. V gave up 7 bases and J gave up 3 bases, with 16 bases separating them. CDR1 and CDR2 (germline): WSHSY, SAAADI. CDR3 sequence reads: CASTDRILDNQPQHF. In nucleotides, the CDR3 is TGCGCCAGCACCGACAGGATCCTTGACAATCAGCCCCAGCATTTT.

The CDR3 DNA reads as TGTGCCAGCAGCTTCCTCCGATTGACAGGGGACACCGGGGAGCTGTTTTTT. Residues: CASSFLRLTGDTGELFF. The V call is TRBV13, the J call TRBJ2-2, with 8 bases fitting TRBD1. Trimming removed 3 bases from V and 3 bases from J; junction bases left unmatched: 9. Germline CDR1 PRHDT, CDR2 FYEKMQ (reference sequence). The CDR3 length is 17 residues.

This clone has more than one count but fewer than ten. This chain links TRBV5-1 with TRBJ2-5, with a weak D call TRBD1 (6 bases). Trimming left V 3 bases short and J 4 bases short, with 13 bases between. The length of the CDR3 is 14 residues. The germline CDR1 and CDR2 sequences are SGHRS and YFSETQ. CDR3 loop: CASSSHRVPETQYF. The CDR3 DNA reads as TGCGCCAGCAGCTCACACAGGGTCCCAGAGACCCAGTACTTC.

The chain carries TRBV19 and TRBJ2-5, with 8 nucleotides matching TRBD1. V gave up 2 bases and J gave up 4 bases; unmatched junction bases: 6. Per germline, CDR1 LNHDA and CDR2 SQIVND (reference sequence). The CDR3 covers 15 residues. The DNA of the CDR3 is TGTGCCAGTAGTATAACCCGGACAGGGAGAGAGACCCAGTACTTC. It translates to CASSITRTGRETQYF.

This clone was seen just once. The V call is TRBV7-8, the J call TRBJ1-3; D not resolved. V was pared by 5 bases and J by 8 bases, with 10 bases between. CDR1 SGHVS and CDR2 FQNEAQ come from the germline V gene. This CDR3 comprises 12 residues. Here the CDR3 DNA reads TGTGCCAGCAGCCCATCTGAGGACACCATATATTTT. This sequence encodes CASSPSEDTIYF. Looking up the rest from reference TRBV7-8 and TRBJ1-3 gives the full variable domain: GAGVSQSPRYKVAKRGQDVALRCDPISGHVSLFWYQQALGQGPEFLTYFQNEAQLDKSGLPSDRFFAERPEGSVSTLKIQRTQQEDSAVYLCASSPSEDTIYFGEGSWLTVV.

The V and J genes are TRBV4-2 and TRBJ1-6, with unresolved D. CDR3 size: 16 residues. V was clipped by 0 bases and J by 0 bases, with 6 bases between them. Germline V gene sequence: CDR1 LGHNA, CDR2 YNFKEQ. CDR3 protein: CASSQEQSSYNSPLHF. The CDR3, as DNA: TGTGCCAGCAGCCAAGAACAAAGCTCCTATAATTCACCCCTCCACTTT.

V is TRBV11-3 and J is TRBJ2-1; a weak D match, TRBD1 (6 bases). Trimming removed 1 base from V and 2 bases from J, with 15 bases in between. Germline V gene sequence: CDR1 SGHNT, CDR2 YENEEA. The CDR3 totals 17 residues. CDR3 protein: CASSLGGPDGPYNEQFF. The CDR3 DNA reads TGTGCCAGCAGCTTAGGGGGGCCAGACGGACCCTACAATGAGCAGTTCTTC.

This chain links TRBV28 with TRBJ2-7; 7 positions match TRBD1. This CDR3 has 15 amino acids. From germline, CDR1 is MDHEN and CDR2 SYDVKM. Trimming took 5 bases from V and 2 from J; bases not matched to a gene: 9. The CDR3 loop is CASSQLTGSTYEQYF. CDR3 DNA: TGTGCCAGCAGTCAATTGACAGGGAGTACCTACGAGCAGTACTTC.

Notes on this clone: The junction departs from germline at one end; a sequencing error may be responsible. The chain has TRBV20-1 and TRBJ1-5, with TRBD1 identical over 9 bases. The CDR3 is 10 residues long. Germline CDR1 and CDR2: DFQATT and SNEGSKA (reference sequence). The CDR3 sequence is CSALTGGRIF. CDR3 coding DNA: TGCAGTGCCTTGACAGGGGGGCGAATTTTT.

This sequence joins TRBV7-9 and TRBJ1-2, with 9 bases matching TRBD1. The CDR3 is made up of 13 amino acids. Unmatched junction bases numbered 7, after V lost 3 bases and J lost 11 bases. CDR1 and CDR2 (germline): SEHNR, FQNEAQ (reference sequence). Written as DNA, the CDR3 is TGTGCCAGCAGCTTGAGACAGGGGGATAGTTACACCTTC. This translates into CASSLRQGDSYTF.

As regards this clone: Other DNA sequences in this sample translate to the same CDR3. The chain employs TRBV18 and TRBJ2-5; D unclear. Germline V gene lookup returns CDR1 KGHSH and CDR2 LQKENI. V dropped 0 bases and J dropped 0 bases, with 5 bases sitting between them. CDR3 length: 14 residues. For the CDR3, the DNA is TGTGCCAGCTCACCACCCCCGTACCAAGAGACCCAGTACTTC. Its translation is CASSPPPYQETQYF. The complete variable domain, with remaining parts taken from reference TRBV18 and TRBJ2-5, reads NAGVMQNPRHLVRRRGQEARLRCSPMKGHSHVYWYRQLPEEGLKFMVYLQKENIIDESGMPKERFSAEFPKEGPSILRIQQVVRGDSAAYFCASSPPPYQETQYFGPGTRLLVL.

V and J are TRBV4-1 and TRBJ2-7; no definite D call. The CDR3 runs to 14 residues. Deletions cut 0 bases from V and 2 bases from J, with 8 bases between. The germline V gene encodes CDR1 MGHRA and CDR2 YSYEKL. The CDR3 sequence: CASSQDGRTYEQYF. The CDR3 coding sequence is TGCGCCAGCAGCCAAGATGGCCGAACCTACGAGCAGTACTTC.

This clone was found once. The chain carries TRBV28 and TRBJ2-3; the D gene is possibly TRBD2 (5 bases). The CDR3 runs 16 residues. Germline V CDR1 and CDR2: MDHEN, SYDVKM. Trimming stripped 6 bases from V and 0 bases from J, with 16 bases between. The CDR3 loop is CASSSVRAPSTDTQYF. Here the CDR3 DNA reads TGTGCCAGCAGCTCCGTGCGGGCCCCTAGCACAGATACGCAGTATTTT.

This clone has only one observation. The chain is built from TRBV7-6 and TRBJ2-7; D ambiguous. Trimming pared 0 bases from V and 0 bases from J, leaving 3 bases between. The CDR3 loop spans 13 amino acids. From germline, CDR1 is SGHVS and CDR2 FNYEAQ. This CDR3 reads CASSLAFSYEQYF. The CDR3 bases are TGTGCCAGCAGCTTAGCCTTCTCCTACGAGCAGTACTTC.

This chain uses TRBV6-4 with TRBJ2-3; 8 bases map to TRBD2. V gave up 2 bases and J gave up 6 bases; unmatched junction bases: 4. Germline assignment: CDR1 MRHNA and CDR2 SNTAGT. CDR3 length: 14 residues. The chain's CDR3 is CASSDGLATDTQYF. For the CDR3, the DNA is TGTGCCAGCAGTGACGGACTAGCTACGGATACGCAGTATTTT.

This chain joins TRBV19 and TRBJ1-5; TRBD1 aligns across 7 bases. Germline-derived CDR1 and CDR2 are LNHDA and SQIVND (reference sequence). CDR3 length: 13 amino acids. Unmatched junction bases numbered 3, after V lost 6 bases and J lost 4 bases. CDR3 sequence: CASRGTANQPQHF. In DNA, the CDR3 is TGTGCCAGTAGAGGGACAGCTAATCAGCCCCAGCATTTT.

The rearrangement uses TRBV18 and TRBJ2-7; 14 bases align to TRBD2. The trim removed 3 bases at V and 2 bases at J, leaving 9 bases unmatched. CDR1 is KGHSH and CDR2 is LQKENI in the germline V gene. The CDR3 spans 18 residues. CDR3 nucleotides: TGTGCCAGCTCACCTGGCGGGACTAGCGGGGGTGATGCCTACGAGCAGTACTTC. This encodes CASSPGGTSGGDAYEQYF.

The CDR3 sequence is CAWSVGTSTDTQYF. The CDR3 region has the DNA TGTGCCTGGAGTGTAGGGACTAGCACAGATACGCAGTATTTT. The rearrangement joins TRBV30 to TRBJ2-3; D is possibly TRBD2 (6 bases). Germline assignment: CDR1 GTSNPN and CDR2 SVGIG (reference sequence). CDR3 length: 14 amino acids. V was trimmed by 0 bases and J by 0 bases, leaving 7 bases between them.

The chain employs TRBV5-5 and TRBJ2-3; TRBD2 matches 10 bases. CDR1 is SGHKS, CDR2 YYEKEE, per germline (reference sequence). This CDR3 is built from 15 residues. With 4 bases clipped from V and 4 bases from J, the junction kept 6 bases outside the gene matches. In nucleotides, the CDR3 is TGTGCCAGCAGCCCATCCAGCGGGGGGGCAGATACGCAGTATTTT. This translates into CASSPSSGGADTQYF.

This clone was seen only a few times. Here the CDR3 reads CASSGRRQSNTEAFF. CDR3 DNA sequence: TGTGCCAGCAGTGGGAGACGGCAGTCGAACACTGAAGCTTTCTTT. The V and J genes are TRBV25-1 and TRBJ1-1; no firm D call. The CDR3 runs 15 residues. Germline V CDR1 and CDR2: MGHDK, SYGVNS. V dropped 4 bases and J dropped 1 base, with 13 bases sitting between them.

The genes are TRBV18 and TRBJ2-6; D is unclear. CDR3 length: 17 residues. Germline V lookup: CDR1 KGHSH, CDR2 LQKENI. Trimming removed 4 bases from V and 0 bases from J, with 13 bases in between. DNA for the CDR3: TGTGCCAGCTCACTCATTGGCGGTAGCTCTGGGGCCAACGTCCTGACTTTC. Its translation is CASSLIGGSSGANVLTF.

The V and J genes are TRBV7-2 and TRBJ1-6; D is perhaps TRBD1 (5 bases). CDR1 SGHTA and CDR2 FQGNSA come from the germline V gene. The V gene lost 0 bases and the J gene lost 7 bases, with 10 bases spanning the gap. The CDR3 spans 15 residues. CDR3 loop: CASSLAVGRNSPLHF. The CDR3 DNA follows: TGTGCCAGCAGCTTAGCGGTGGGGCGAAATTCACCCCTCCACTTT.

This clone was seen only a few times. This chain uses TRBV9 with TRBJ1-3; weak D call: TRBD1 (6 bases). Germline V lookup: CDR1 SGDLS, CDR2 YYNGEE. The CDR3 is 15 residues long. Deletions cut 2 bases from V and 1 base from J, with 10 bases between. The chain's CDR3 is CASSVTGSSGNTIYF. The CDR3 nucleotides read TGTGCCAGCAGCGTTACAGGGTCATCTGGAAACACCATATATTTT.